Here is one TCR beta chain with its context. Its antigen is currently unknown. Investigators prepared the TCR beta libraries by applying iRepertoire HTBI primers and Arm-PCR of CDR3 regions. TCRdb reprocessed the multiplex PCR reads with MiXCR, giving one entry per CDR3 protein. Of 650,000 to 700,000 distinct CDR3 sequences listed, about 30% are singletons. The CDR3 sequence is 13 residues long. V was clipped by 6 bases and J by 3 bases; unmatched bases: 8. The V gene's germline CDR1 is DFQATT and CDR2 SNEGSKA (reference sequence). This entry belongs to a study of regulatory T cells in long-lasting Graves disease. Overall study: In persistent Graves' disease, antithyroid drugs had been taken for over 5 years and TSH receptor antibodies stayed positive. Overall study findings and caveats: Among persistent patients, a larger number of public clonotypes were shared (approximately 3,000) than among newly diagnosed patients (under 1,000). Among samples with persistent disease, TRBV28, TRBJ1-2 and TRBJ2-5 were favored.

Regarding time point: persistent/refractory GD, antithyroid drugs over 5 years with positive TRAb. Scientists built the TCR library using RNA that was extracted from PBMCs. The rearrangement uses TRBV20-1 and TRBJ2-7, with TRBD2 matching over 7 bases. This clonotype was sampled from a female donor with Graves disease. Sequenced material: peripheral blood mononuclear cells (PBMCs), taken when the disease was refractory, from a patient treated with antithyroid drugs. CDR3 sequence reads: CSARPERGYEQYF. CDR3 sequence (DNA): TGCAGTGCCAGGCCTGAGCGGGGCTACGAGCAGTACTTC.